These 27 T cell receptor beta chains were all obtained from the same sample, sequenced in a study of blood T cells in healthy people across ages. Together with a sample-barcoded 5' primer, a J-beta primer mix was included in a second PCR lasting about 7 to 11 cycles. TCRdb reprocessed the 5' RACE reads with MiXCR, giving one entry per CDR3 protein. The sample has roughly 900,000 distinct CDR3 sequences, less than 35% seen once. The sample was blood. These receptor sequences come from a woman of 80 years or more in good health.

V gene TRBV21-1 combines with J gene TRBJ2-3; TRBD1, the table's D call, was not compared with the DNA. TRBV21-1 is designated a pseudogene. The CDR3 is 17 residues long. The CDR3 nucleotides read TGTGCCGGCAGCAAAGAGGTTAGGGGACAGGGCTCAGATACGCAGTATTTT. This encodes CAGSKEVRGQGSDTQYF.

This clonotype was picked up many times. CDR3 sequence: CASSLVGGRQETQYF. The CDR3 DNA reads as TGCGCCAGCAGCTTGGTGGGGGGTCGTCAAGAGACCCAGTACTTC. The rearrangement links TRBV5-1 to TRBJ2-5, with D perhaps matching TRBD2 (6 bases). Germline CDR1 and CDR2: SGHRS and YFSETQ. V was clipped by 0 bases and J by 2 bases, with 11 bases between them. The CDR3 sequence is 15 residues long.

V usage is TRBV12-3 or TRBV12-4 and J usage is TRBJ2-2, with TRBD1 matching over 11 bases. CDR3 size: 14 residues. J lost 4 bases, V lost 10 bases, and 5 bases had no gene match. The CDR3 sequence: CATRDRGTTGELFF. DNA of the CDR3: TGTGCCACCAGGGACAGGGGGACCACCGGGGAGCTGTTTTTT.

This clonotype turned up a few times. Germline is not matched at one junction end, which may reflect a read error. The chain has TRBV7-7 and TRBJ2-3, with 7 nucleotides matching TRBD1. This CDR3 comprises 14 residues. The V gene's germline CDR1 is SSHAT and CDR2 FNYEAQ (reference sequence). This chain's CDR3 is CASSLGPRGDTQYF. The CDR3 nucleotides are TGTGCTAGCAGCTTAGGACCCAGGGGGGATACGCAGTATTTT.

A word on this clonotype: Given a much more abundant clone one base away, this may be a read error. The CDR3 DNA is TGTGCCAGCAGGTCCCAGGGATTTGGGGCCAACGTCCTGACTTTC. Its protein product is CASRSQGFGANVLTF. The chain is built from TRBV6-2 or TRBV6-3 and TRBJ2-6, with a possible D match to TRBD1 (5 bases). Germline values: CDR1 MNHEY, CDR2 SVGEGT. This CDR3 spans 15 amino acids. The V gene lost 6 bases and the J gene lost 3 bases, with 12 bases spanning the gap.

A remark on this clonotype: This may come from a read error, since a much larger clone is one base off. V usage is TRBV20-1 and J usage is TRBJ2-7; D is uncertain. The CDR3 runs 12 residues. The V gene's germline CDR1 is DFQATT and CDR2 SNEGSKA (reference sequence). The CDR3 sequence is CSARDGSCEQYF. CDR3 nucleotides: TGCAGTGCTAGAGATGGCTCCTGCGAGCAGTACTTC.

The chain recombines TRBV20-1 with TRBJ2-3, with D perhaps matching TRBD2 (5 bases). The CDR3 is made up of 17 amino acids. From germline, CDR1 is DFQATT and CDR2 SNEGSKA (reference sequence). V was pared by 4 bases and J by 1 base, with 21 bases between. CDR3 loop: CSATRPSRGFGTDTQYF. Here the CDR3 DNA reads TGCAGTGCTACCCGGCCATCCCGGGGATTCGGCACAGATACGCAGTATTTT.

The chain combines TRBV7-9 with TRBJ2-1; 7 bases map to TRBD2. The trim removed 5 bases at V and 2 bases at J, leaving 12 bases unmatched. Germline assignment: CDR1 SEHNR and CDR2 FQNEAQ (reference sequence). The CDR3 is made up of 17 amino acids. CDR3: CASSQDFGGGTYNEQFF. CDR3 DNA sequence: TGTGCCAGCAGCCAAGATTTCGGGGGAGGGACCTACAATGAGCAGTTCTTC.

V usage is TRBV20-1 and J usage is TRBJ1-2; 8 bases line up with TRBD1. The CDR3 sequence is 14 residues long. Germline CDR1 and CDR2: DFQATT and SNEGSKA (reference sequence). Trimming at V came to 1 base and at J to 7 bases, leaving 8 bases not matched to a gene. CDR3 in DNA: TGCAGTGCTAGAGCCCGGACAGGGCCGGGTGGCTACACCTTC. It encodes CSARARTGPGGYTF.

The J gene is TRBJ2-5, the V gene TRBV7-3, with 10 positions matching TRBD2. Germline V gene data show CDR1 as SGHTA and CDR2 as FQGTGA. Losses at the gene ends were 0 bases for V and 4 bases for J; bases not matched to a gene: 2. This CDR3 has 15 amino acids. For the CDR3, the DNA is TGTGCCAGCAGCTTAACCGGGACTAGCGCAGAGACCCAGTACTTC. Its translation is CASSLTGTSAETQYF.

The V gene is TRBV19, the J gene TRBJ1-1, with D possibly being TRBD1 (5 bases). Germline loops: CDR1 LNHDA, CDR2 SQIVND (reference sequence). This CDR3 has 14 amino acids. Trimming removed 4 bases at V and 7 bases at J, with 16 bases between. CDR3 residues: CASSTRGGEGEAFF. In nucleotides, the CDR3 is TGTGCCAGTAGTACCCGCGGAGGGGAGGGTGAAGCTTTCTTT.

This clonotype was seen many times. The CDR3 sequence: CSARDRVPPLHF. The CDR3, as DNA: TGCAGTGCCAGGGACAGGGTTCCACCCCTCCACTTT. This sequence joins TRBV20-1 and TRBJ1-6, with 9 bases fitting TRBD1. J gave up 11 bases and V 6 bases, and 5 bases lay outside the gene matches. Germline V gene lookup returns CDR1 DFQATT and CDR2 SNEGSKA (reference sequence). There are 12 residues in the CDR3.

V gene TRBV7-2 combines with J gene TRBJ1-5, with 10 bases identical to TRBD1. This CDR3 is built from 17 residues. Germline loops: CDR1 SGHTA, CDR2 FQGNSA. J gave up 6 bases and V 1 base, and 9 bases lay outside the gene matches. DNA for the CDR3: TGTGCCAGCAGCTTAGGACAGGGGGCCCGCTTGGGTCAGCCCCAGCATTTT. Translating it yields CASSLGQGARLGQPQHF.

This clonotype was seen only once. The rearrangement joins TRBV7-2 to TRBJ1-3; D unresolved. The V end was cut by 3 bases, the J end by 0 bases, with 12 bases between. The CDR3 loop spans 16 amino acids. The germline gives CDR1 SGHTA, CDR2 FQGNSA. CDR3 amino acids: CASSFVGASSGNTIYF. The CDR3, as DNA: TGTGCCAGCAGCTTTGTTGGTGCTAGCTCTGGAAACACCATATATTTT.

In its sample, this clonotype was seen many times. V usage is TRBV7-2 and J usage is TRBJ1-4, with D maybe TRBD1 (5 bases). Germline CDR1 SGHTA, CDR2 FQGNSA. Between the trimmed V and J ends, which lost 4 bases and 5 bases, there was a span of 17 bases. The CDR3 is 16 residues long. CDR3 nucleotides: TGTGCCAGCAGCTCCCCTGGGACGGTGGAAAATGAAAAACTGTTTTTT. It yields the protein CASSSPGTVENEKLFF. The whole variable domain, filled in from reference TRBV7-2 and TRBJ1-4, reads GAGVSQSPSNKVTEKGKDVELRCDPISGHTALYWYRQSLGQGLEFLIYFQGNSAPDKSGLPSDRFSAERTGGSVSTLTIQRTQQEDSAVYLCASSSPGTVENEKLFFGSGTQLSVL.

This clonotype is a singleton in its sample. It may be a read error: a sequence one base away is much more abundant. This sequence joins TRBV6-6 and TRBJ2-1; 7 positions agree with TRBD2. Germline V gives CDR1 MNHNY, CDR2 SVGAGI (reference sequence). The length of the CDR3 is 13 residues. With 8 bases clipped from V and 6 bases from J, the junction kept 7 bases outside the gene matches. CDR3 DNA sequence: TGTGCCAGCCAACGAGCGGGGTCCAATGAGCAGTTCTTC. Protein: CASQRAGSNEQFF.

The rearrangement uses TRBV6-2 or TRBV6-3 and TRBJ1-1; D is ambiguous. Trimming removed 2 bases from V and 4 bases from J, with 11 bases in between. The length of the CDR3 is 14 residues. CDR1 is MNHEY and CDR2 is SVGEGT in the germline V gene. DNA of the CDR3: TGTGCCAGCAGTTACGGGAACCGGGGCACTGAAGCTTTCTTT. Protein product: CASSYGNRGTEAFF.

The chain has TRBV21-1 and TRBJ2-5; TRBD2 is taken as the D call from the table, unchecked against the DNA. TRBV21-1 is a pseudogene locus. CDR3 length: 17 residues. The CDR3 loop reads CASSTEKRGARQETQYF. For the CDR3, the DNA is TGTGCCAGCAGCACGGAAAAGCGGGGGGCACGACAAGAGACCCAGTACTTC.

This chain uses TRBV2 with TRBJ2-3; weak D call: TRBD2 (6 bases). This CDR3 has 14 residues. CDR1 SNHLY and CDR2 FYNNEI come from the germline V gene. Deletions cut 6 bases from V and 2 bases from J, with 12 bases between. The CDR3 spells CASRGGVNTDTQYF. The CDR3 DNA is TGTGCCAGCAGGGGGGGAGTTAACACAGATACGCAGTATTTT.

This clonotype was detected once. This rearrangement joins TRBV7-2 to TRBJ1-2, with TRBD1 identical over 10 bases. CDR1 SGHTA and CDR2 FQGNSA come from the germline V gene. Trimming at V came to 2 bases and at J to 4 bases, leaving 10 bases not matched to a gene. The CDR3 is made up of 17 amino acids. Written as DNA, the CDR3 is TGTGCCAGCAGCTTATCCGGGACAGGGGACAAATTCTATGGCTACACCTTC. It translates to CASSLSGTGDKFYGYTF.

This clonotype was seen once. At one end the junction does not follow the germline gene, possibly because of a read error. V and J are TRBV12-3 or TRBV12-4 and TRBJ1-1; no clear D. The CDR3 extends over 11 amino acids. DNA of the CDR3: TGTGCCATCAGTTCCCACACTGAAGCTTTCTTT. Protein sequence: CAISSHTEAFF.

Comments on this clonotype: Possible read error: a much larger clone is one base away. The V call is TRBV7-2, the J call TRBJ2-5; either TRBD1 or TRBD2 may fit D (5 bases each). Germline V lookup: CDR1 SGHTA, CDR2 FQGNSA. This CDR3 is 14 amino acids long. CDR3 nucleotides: TGTGCCGGCAGCGGAAGGGGCGTCCAAGAGACCCAGTACTTC. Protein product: CAGSGRGVQETQYF.

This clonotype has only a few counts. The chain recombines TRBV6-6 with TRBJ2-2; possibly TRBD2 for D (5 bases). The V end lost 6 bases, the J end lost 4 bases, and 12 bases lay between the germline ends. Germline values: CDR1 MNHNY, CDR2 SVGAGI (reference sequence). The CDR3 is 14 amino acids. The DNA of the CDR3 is TGTGCCAGCAGCTGGGTTGAGGGCACCGGGGAGCTGTTTTTT. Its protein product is CASSWVEGTGELFF.

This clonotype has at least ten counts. The CDR3 coding sequence is TGCGCCAGCAGCCAAATAGGACTAGGCACAGATACGCAGTATTTT. Its protein is CASSQIGLGTDTQYF. V usage is TRBV4-1 and J usage is TRBJ2-3; 7 bases fit TRBD2. Trimming at V came to 2 bases and at J to 1 base, leaving 3 bases not matched to a gene. CDR1 and CDR2 from the germline V gene are MGHRA and YSYEKL. The CDR3 has 15 amino acids.

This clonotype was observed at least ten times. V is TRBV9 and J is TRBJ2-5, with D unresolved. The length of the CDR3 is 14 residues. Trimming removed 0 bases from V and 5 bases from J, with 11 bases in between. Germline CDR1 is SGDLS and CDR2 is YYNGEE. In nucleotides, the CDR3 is TGTGCCAGCAGCGTAGCGTGGAGTTCCGAGACCCAGTACTTC. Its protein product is CASSVAWSSETQYF.

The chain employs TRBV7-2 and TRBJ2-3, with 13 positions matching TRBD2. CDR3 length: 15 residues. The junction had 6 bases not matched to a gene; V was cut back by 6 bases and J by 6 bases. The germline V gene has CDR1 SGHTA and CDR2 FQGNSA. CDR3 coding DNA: TGTGCCAGCAGATATCCGGGACTAGCGGGGGATACGCAGTATTTT. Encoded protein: CASRYPGLAGDTQYF.

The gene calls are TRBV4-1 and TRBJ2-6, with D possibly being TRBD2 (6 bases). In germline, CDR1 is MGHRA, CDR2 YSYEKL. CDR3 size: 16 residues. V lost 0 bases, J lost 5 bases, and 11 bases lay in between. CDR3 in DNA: TGCGCCAGCAGCCAAGATGGCGGGGTACGGGCCAACGTCCTGACTTTC. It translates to CASSQDGGVRANVLTF.